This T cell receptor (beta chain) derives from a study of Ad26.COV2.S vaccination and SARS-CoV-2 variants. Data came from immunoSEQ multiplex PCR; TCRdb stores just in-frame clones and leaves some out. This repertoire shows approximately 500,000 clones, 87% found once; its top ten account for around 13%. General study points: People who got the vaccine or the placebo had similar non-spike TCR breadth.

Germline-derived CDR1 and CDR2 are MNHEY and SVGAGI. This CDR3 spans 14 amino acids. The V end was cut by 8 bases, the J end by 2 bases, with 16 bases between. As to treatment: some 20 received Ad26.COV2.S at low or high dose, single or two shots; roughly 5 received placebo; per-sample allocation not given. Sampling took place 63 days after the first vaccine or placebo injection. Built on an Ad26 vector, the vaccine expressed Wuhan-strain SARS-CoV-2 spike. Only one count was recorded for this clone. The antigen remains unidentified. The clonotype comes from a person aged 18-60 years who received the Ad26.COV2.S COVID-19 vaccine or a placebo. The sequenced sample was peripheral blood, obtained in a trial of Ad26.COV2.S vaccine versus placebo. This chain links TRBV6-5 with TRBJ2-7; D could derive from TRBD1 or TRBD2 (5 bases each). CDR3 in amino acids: CASHTRDGTYEQYF. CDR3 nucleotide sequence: TGTGCCAGCCATACCCGGGACGGAACCTACGAGCAGTACTTC.